These 18 T cell receptor beta chains were all obtained from the same sample, sequenced in a study of graft-versus-host responses after intestinal transplantation (dated by TCRdb to the early 2020s). These receptors' targets are unknown. Library method: the immunoSEQ multiplex PCR assay. TCRdb took this table from immuneACCESS and kept in-frame rearrangements with V and J called. Such tables lack part of the clones; where checked against another copy, unresolved V genes explain under half of the gap, and the rest is unexplained. The sample profile shows some 120,000 clones; about nine tenths of them were found once. The ten most abundant clones make up roughly 0.17% of the sample. The sample's time point label, decoded: cells obtained before transplantation from donor or recipient. The sequencing used unstimulated CD4+ T cells sorted from spleen or lymph node cells, collected before intestinal transplant. These receptors were taken from a human donor who received an intestinal transplant.

J is TRBJ1-5 and V is TRBV6-1; D perhaps matches TRBD1 (6 bases). The V gene's germline CDR1 is MNHNS and CDR2 SASEGT. The CDR3 has 13 amino acids. Trimming cost V 8 bases and J 11 bases, with 19 bases left between them. CDR3 residues: CASSLGAIRAQHF. The CDR3 nucleotides read TGTGCCAGCTCTCTGGGGGCCATCAGGGCCCAGCATTTT.

The chain has TRBV18 and TRBJ1-1; 7 bases agree with TRBD1. Germline-derived CDR1 and CDR2 are KGHSH and LQKENI. J gave up 4 bases and V 4 bases, and 6 bases lay outside the gene matches. This CDR3 has 14 amino acids. CDR3 region: CASSRQGVITEAFF. CDR3 DNA sequence: TGTGCCAGCTCACGACAGGGAGTAATCACTGAAGCTTTCTTT. The whole variable domain, remainder taken from reference TRBV18 and TRBJ1-1, is NAGVMQNPRHLVRRRGQEARLRCSPMKGHSHVYWYRQLPEEGLKFMVYLQKENIIDESGMPKERFSAEFPKEGPSILRIQQVVRGDSAAYFCASSRQGVITEAFFGQGTRLTVV.

This chain connects TRBV19 to TRBJ2-7, with a possible D match to TRBD1 (6 bases). The V and J ends lost 5 bases and 1 base respectively, with 9 bases between them. The CDR3 totals 13 residues. Looked up from germline, CDR1 is LNHDA and CDR2 is SQIVND (reference sequence). The CDR3 DNA reads TGTGCCAGTAGTCCGGGACAATCCTACGAGCAGTACTTC. Translated: CASSPGQSYEQYF. The full variable domain, in which reference TRBV19 and TRBJ2-7 provide the parts outside the CDR3, is DGGITQSPKYLFRKEGQNVTLSCEQNLNHDAMYWYRQDPGQGLRLIYYSQIVNDFQKGDIAEGYSVSREKKESFPLTVTSAQKNPTAFYLCASSPGQSYEQYFGPGTRLTVT.

The chain joins TRBV7-8 to TRBJ1-1; TRBD1 agrees at 9 bases. The germline V gene has CDR1 SGHVS and CDR2 FQNEAQ. With 3 bases clipped from V and 3 bases from J, the junction kept 8 bases outside the gene matches. This CDR3 is 16 amino acids long. The CDR3 sequence is CASSFRKGTGYTEAFF. The CDR3 nucleotides read TGTGCCAGCAGCTTCCGCAAAGGGACAGGGTACACTGAAGCTTTCTTT. The full variable domain, rest sourced from reference TRBV7-8 and TRBJ1-1, is GAGVSQSPRYKVAKRGQDVALRCDPISGHVSLFWYQQALGQGPEFLTYFQNEAQLDKSGLPSDRFFAERPEGSVSTLKIQRTQQEDSAVYLCASSFRKGTGYTEAFFGQGTRLTVV.

The CDR3 spells CAWSVPWGQGLDTQYF. In nucleotides, the CDR3 is TGTGCCTGGAGTGTACCCTGGGGACAGGGATTAGATACGCAGTATTTT. The rearrangement uses TRBV30 and TRBJ2-3; 9 positions match TRBD1. V shed 0 bases, J shed 5 bases, and the junction held 9 bases outside the gene matches. The V gene's germline CDR1 is GTSNPN and CDR2 SVGIG (reference sequence). The CDR3 has 16 amino acids.

The chain carries TRBV5-1 and TRBJ1-6; D unclear. The germline V gene has CDR1 SGHRS and CDR2 YFSETQ. The V end lost 0 bases, the J end lost 5 bases, and 9 bases lay between the germline ends. The CDR3 is 15 amino acids. The chain's CDR3 is CASSLGRDNNSPLHF. In nucleotides, the CDR3 is TGCGCCAGCAGCTTGGGGCGGGATAATAATTCACCCCTCCACTTT.

The V call is TRBV30, the J call TRBJ1-4; tentatively, D is TRBD1 (6 bases). Germline V gene data show CDR1 as GTSNPN and CDR2 as SVGIG (reference sequence). This CDR3 spans 12 amino acids. The CDR3 loop is CALDSLNEKLFF. CDR3 nucleotide sequence: TGTGCTCTGGACAGCCTTAATGAAAAACTGTTTTTT.

The CDR3 sequence: CASSAHGGWNTEAFF. CDR3 sequence (DNA): TGTGCCAGCAGCGCACACGGGGGGTGGAACACTGAAGCTTTCTTT. The rearrangement uses TRBV9 and TRBJ1-1, with D perhaps TRBD1 (5 bases). Germline V gene data show CDR1 as SGDLS and CDR2 as YYNGEE. The CDR3 totals 15 residues. V lost 3 bases, J lost 1 base, and 13 bases lay in between.

The CDR3 DNA reads as TGTGCCAGCAGTAGGACAGGGGGTAACTATGGCTACACCTTC. Encoded protein: CASSRTGGNYGYTF. The chain is built from TRBV6-1 and TRBJ1-2; 10 positions agree with TRBD1. The CDR3 runs to 14 residues. CDR1 MNHNS and CDR2 SASEGT come from the germline V gene. J was trimmed by 1 base and V by 5 bases; bases with no gene match: 1.

This chain uses TRBV5-5 with TRBJ2-5; D possibly corresponds to TRBD1 (6 bases). The germline V gene has CDR1 SGHKS and CDR2 YYEKEE (reference sequence). The V end lost 6 bases, the J end lost 5 bases, and 20 bases lay between the germline ends. The CDR3 is 15 amino acids. The CDR3 reads CASIPDPQRGETQYF. CDR3 coding DNA: TGTGCCAGCATCCCCGATCCTCAGAGGGGGGAGACCCAGTACTTC. Complete variable domain (other parts from reference TRBV5-5 and TRBJ2-5): DAGVTQSPTHLIKTRGQQVTLRCSPISGHKSVSWYQQVLGQGPQFIFQYYEKEERGRGNFPDRFSARQFPNYSSELNVNALLLGDSALYLCASIPDPQRGETQYFGPGTRLLVL.

This clone was detected once. The chain has TRBV5-1 and TRBJ2-7; TRBD1 is a possible D gene (6 bases). CDR3 length: 16 amino acids. V lost 0 bases and J lost 3, with 16 bases in between. CDR1 SGHRS and CDR2 YFSETQ come from the germline V gene. The CDR3: CASSLDTWTALYEQYF. CDR3 nucleotide sequence: TGCGCCAGCAGCTTGGACACTTGGACAGCCCTCTACGAGCAGTACTTC.

This sequence joins TRBV7-2 and TRBJ1-1, with 8 bases aligning to TRBD1. Germline values: CDR1 SGHTA, CDR2 FQGNSA. This CDR3 region has 16 residues. After removal of 0 bases from V and 1 base from J, the junction contained 4 bases not matched to a gene. The CDR3 region is CASSLAADRANTEAFF. The DNA of the CDR3 is TGTGCCAGCAGCTTAGCAGCGGACAGGGCGAACACTGAAGCTTTCTTT.

The V and J genes are TRBV5-1 and TRBJ2-5, with 7 bases fitting TRBD2. In germline, CDR1 is SGHRS, CDR2 YFSETQ. The CDR3 is 15 residues long. Trimming at V came to 4 bases and at J to 4 bases, leaving 10 bases not matched to a gene. CDR3 in amino acids: CASSHTAGPAETQYF. CDR3 nucleotide sequence: TGCGCCAGCAGCCACACAGCGGGACCGGCAGAGACCCAGTACTTC.

The chain links TRBV5-4 to TRBJ2-5; perhaps TRBD1 as D (6 bases). V shed 3 bases and J shed 5 bases, with 14 bases lying between them. The CDR3 is 14 residues long. Germline CDR1 is SGHNT and CDR2 is YYREEE (reference sequence). The CDR3 DNA sequence: TGTGCCAGCAGCTGGTACAGGGAGTCGGAGACCCAGTACTTC. It encodes CASSWYRESETQYF.

The chain is built from TRBV5-6 and TRBJ1-2; perhaps TRBD1 as D (5 bases). Deletions cut 2 bases from V and 2 bases from J, with 10 bases between. From germline, CDR1 is SGHDT and CDR2 YYEEEE. The length of the CDR3 is 14 residues. CDR3 nucleotide sequence: TGTGCCAGCAGCTTAGTCCGACAGAACTATGGCTACACCTTC. As protein: CASSLVRQNYGYTF.

This sequence joins TRBV19 and TRBJ2-2, with 9 bases identical to TRBD2. Trimming cost V 6 bases and J 4 bases; bases outside gene matches: 6. This CDR3 spans 15 amino acids. Germline CDR1 and CDR2: LNHDA and SQIVND (reference sequence). In nucleotides, the CDR3 is TGTGCCAGTAGGAGCGGGGGGTCTATCACCGGGGAGCTGTTTTTT. It encodes CASRSGGSITGELFF.

The chain employs TRBV30 and TRBJ1-1; D gene unclear. Germline lookup yields CDR1 GTSNPN and CDR2 SVGIG (reference sequence). The CDR3 sequence is 12 residues long. V was trimmed by 4 bases and J by 3 bases, leaving 9 bases between them. CDR3 in amino acids: CAWTNRDTEAFF. The CDR3 nucleotides read TGTGCCTGGACGAACCGGGACACTGAAGCTTTCTTT.

V is TRBV18 and J is TRBJ2-5; D is undetermined. The CDR3 contains 12 residues. V was cut by 2 bases and J by 5 bases, with 6 bases left in between. Germline V CDR1 and CDR2: KGHSH, LQKENI. The DNA for the CDR3 is TGTGCCAGCTCACCAAACGAGGAGACCCAGTACTTC. It translates to CASSPNEETQYF.